The source of this T cell receptor beta chain is a study of breast tumors, draining lymph nodes, adjacent tissues. Whole-study findings and limits: Tumor TCR diversity was below lymph nodes but above nontumor tissue.

Ten or more counts support this clonotype. As yet, its antigen is unknown. TCRdb called the multiplex PCR reads again in MiXCR, with one record for every CDR3 protein. This sample carries roughly 16,000 distinct CDR3 sequences, 50% to 60% of them seen once, and the ten largest clones take around 16%. This clonotype was obtained from a female donor with breast cancer. Some clones in this sample may be carry-over from other donors' samples. Material for sequencing was tumor-adjacent breast tissue.

As DNA, the CDR3 is TGCAGTGCTAGAGATGCAGGGCGGGACACTGAAGCTTTCTTT. Amino acid sequence: CSARDAGRDTEAFF. J is TRBJ1-1 and V is TRBV20-1; the D gene is possibly TRBD1 (5 bases). V was clipped by 0 bases and J by 3 bases, with 11 bases between them. Germline V gene sequence: CDR1 DFQATT, CDR2 SNEGSKA (reference sequence). The CDR3 runs 14 residues.